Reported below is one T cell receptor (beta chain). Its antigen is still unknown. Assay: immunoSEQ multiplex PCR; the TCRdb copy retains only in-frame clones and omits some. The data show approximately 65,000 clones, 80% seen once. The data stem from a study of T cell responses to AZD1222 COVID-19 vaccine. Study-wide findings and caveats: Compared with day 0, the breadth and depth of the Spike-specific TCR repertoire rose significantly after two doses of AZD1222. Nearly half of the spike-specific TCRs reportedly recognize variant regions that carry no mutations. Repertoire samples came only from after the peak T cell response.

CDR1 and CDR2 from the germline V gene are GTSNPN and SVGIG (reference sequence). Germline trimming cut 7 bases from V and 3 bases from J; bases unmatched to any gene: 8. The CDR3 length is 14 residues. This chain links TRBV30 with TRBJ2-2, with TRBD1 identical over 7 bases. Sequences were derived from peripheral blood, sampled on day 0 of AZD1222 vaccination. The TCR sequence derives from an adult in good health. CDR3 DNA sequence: TGTGCCTCGACAGGGTACTCGGACACCGGGGAGCTGTTTTTT. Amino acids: CASTGYSDTGELFF.